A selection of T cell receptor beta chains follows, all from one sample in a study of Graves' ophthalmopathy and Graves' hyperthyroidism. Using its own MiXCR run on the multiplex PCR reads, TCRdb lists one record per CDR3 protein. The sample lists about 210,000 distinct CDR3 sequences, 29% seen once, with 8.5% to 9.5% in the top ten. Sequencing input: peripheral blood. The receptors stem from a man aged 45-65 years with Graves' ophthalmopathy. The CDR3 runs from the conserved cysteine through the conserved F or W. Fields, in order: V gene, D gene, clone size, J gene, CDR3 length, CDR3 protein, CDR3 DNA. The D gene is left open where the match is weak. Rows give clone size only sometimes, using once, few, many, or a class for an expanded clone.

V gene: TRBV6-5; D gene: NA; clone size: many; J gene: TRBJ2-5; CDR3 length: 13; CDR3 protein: CASSYSATETQYF; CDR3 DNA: TGTGCCAGCAGTTACTCTGCCACCGAGACCCAGTACTTC
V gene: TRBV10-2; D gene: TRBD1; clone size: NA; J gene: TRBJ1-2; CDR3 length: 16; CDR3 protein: CASSGRQNQGGHGYTF; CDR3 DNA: TGCGCCAGCAGTGGACGGCAGAATCAGGGGGGCCATGGCTACACCTTC
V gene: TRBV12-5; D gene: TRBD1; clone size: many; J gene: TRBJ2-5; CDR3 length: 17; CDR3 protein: CASGLGGDSGQQETQYF; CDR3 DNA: TGTGCTAGTGGTTTGGGAGGGGACAGTGGGCAGCAAGAGACCCAGTACTTC
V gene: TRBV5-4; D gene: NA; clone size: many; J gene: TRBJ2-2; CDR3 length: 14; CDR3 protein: CASSLDGRTGELFF; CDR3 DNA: TGTGCCAGCAGCTTGGATGGGAGGACCGGGGAGCTGTTTTTT
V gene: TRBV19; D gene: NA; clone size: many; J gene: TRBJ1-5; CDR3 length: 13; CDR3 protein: CASTPPPGQPQHF; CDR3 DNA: TGTGCCAGTACTCCCCCCCCGGGCCAGCCCCAGCATTTT
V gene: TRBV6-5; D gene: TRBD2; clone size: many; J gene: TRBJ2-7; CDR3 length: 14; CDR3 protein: CASSYLAGSYEQYF; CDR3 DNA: TGTGCCAGCAGTTATCTAGCGGGATCCTACGAGCAGTACTTC
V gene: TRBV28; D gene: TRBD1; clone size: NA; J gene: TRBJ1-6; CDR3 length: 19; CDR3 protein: CASRSGTGDLSSYNSPLHF; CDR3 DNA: TGTGCCAGCAGATCCGGGACAGGGGACTTGAGCTCCTATAATTCACCCCTCCACTTT
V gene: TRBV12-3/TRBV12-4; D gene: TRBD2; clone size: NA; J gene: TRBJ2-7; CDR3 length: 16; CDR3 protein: CASSGIRTSGTYEQYF; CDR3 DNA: TGTGCCAGCAGTGGAATTAGGACTAGCGGAACCTACGAGCAGTACTTC
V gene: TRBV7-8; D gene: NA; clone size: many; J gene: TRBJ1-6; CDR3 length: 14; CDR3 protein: CASSLERPTSPLHF; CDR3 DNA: TGTGCCAGCAGCTTAGAACGGCCGACTTCACCCCTCCACTTT
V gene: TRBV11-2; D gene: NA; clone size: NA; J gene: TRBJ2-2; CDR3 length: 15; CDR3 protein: CASSFASTNTGELFF; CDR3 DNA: TGTGCCAGCAGCTTTGCTAGCACGAACACCGGGGAGCTGTTTTTT
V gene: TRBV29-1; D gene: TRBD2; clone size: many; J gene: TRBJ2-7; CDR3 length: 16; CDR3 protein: CSGTGLAGEQGGEQYF; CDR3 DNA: TGCAGCGGGACGGGACTAGCGGGAGAGCAAGGGGGCGAGCAGTACTTC
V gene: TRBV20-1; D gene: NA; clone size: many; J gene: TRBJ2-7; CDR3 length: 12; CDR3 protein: CSARWSSYEQYF; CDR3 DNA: TGCAGTGCTAGGTGGAGTTCCTACGAGCAGTACTTC
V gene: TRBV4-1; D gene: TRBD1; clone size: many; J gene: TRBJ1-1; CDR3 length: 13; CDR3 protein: CASSQQGDTEAFF; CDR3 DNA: TGCGCCAGCAGCCAACAGGGGGACACTGAAGCTTTCTTT
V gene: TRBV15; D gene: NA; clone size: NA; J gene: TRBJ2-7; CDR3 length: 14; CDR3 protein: CATSRDGLSYEQYF; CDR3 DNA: TGTGCCACCAGCAGAGACGGACTTTCCTACGAGCAGTACTTC
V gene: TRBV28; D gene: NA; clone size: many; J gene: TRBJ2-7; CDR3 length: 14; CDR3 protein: CASSPGTSSYEQYF; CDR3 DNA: TGTGCCAGCAGCCCCGGTACCAGCTCCTACGAGCAGTACTTC
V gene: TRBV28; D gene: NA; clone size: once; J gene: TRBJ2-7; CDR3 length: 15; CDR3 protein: CASSFGGRGPSEQYF; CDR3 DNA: TGTGCCAGCAGTTTCGGAGGGAGAGGTCCTTCCGAGCAGTACTTC
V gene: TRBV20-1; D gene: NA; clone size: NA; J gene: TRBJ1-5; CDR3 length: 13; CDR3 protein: CSGRRDNNQPQHF; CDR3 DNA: TGCAGTGGCCGAAGGGACAACAATCAGCCCCAGCATTTT
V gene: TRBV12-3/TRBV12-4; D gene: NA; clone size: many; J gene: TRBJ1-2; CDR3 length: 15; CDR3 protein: CASSLGAAEGDGYTF; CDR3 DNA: TGTGCCAGCAGTTTGGGTGCGGCTGAGGGGGATGGCTACACCTTC
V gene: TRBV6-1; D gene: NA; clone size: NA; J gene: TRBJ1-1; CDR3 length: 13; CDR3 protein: CATRTFMNTEAFF; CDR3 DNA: TGTGCCACCCGGACTTTCATGAACACTGAAGCTTTCTTT
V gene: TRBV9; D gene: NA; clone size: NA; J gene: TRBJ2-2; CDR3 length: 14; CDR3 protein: CASSVVGGSGELFF; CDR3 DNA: TGTGCCAGCAGCGTAGTCGGGGGAAGTGGGGAGCTGTTTTTT
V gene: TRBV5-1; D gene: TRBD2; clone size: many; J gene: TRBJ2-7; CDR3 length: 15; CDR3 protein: CASSPGTSGFYEQYF; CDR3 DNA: TGCGCCAGCAGCCCGGGGACTAGCGGGTTTTACGAGCAGTACTTC
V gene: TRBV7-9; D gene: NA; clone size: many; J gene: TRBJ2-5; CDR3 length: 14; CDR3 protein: CASSSTYGEETQYF; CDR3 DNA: TGTGCCAGCAGCTCTACGTACGGAGAAGAGACCCAGTACTTC
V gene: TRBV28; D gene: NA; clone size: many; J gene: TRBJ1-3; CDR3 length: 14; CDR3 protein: CASSPDPSRNTIYF; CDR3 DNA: TGTGCCAGCAGTCCCGACCCTTCGAGAAACACCATATATTTT
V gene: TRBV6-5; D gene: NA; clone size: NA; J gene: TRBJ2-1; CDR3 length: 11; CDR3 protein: CASSSRNEQFF; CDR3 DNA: TGTGCCAGCAGTTCGAGGAACGAGCAGTTCTTC
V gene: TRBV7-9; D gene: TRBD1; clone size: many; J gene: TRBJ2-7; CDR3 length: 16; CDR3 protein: CASSLGLRDRTYEQYF; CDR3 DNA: TGTGCCAGCAGCTTAGGGCTAAGGGACAGAACCTACGAGCAGTACTTC
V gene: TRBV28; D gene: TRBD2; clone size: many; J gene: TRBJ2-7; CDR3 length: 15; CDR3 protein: CASSPYEREWDEQYF; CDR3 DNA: TGTGCCAGCAGTCCCTACGAGCGGGAGTGGGACGAGCAGTACTTC
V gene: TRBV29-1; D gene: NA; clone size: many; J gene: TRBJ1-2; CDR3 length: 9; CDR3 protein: CSVEKGYTF; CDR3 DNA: TGCAGCGTTGAAAAGGGCTACACCTTC
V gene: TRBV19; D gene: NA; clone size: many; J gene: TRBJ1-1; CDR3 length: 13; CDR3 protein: CASRRYMNTEAFF; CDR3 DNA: TGTGCCAGTAGGCGGTACATGAACACTGAAGCTTTCTTT
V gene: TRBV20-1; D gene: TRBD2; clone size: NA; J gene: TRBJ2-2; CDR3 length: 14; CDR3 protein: CSARESGRTGELFF; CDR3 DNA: TGCAGTGCTAGGGAGAGCGGGAGGACCGGGGAGCTGTTTTTT
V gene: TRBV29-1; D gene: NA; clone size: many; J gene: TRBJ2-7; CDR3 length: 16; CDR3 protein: CSVEDVGGLNSYEQYF; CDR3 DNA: TGCAGCGTTGAAGATGTTGGTGGACTCAACTCCTACGAGCAGTACTTC
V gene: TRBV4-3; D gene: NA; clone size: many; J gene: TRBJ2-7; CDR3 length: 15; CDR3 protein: CASSQVWDISYEQYF; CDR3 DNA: TGCGCCAGCAGCCAAGTCTGGGACATCTCCTACGAGCAGTACTTC
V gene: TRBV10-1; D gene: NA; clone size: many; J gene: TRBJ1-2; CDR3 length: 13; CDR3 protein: CASSESGTSGYTF; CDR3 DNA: TGCGCCAGCAGTGAGTCAGGGACATCTGGCTACACCTTC
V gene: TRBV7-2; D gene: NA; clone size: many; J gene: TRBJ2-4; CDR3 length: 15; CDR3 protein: CASSSSGVLPSIQYF; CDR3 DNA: TGTGCCAGCAGCTCTTCAGGGGTTCTCCCCTCTATTCAATACTTC
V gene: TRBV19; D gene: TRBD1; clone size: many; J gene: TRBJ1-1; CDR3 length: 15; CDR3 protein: CASSTNSGGRTEAFF; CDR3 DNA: TGTGCCAGTAGTACCAATTCAGGGGGCAGAACTGAAGCTTTCTTT
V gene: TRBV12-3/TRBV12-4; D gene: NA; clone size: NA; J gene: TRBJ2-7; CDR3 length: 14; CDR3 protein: CASSLSPSSYEQYF; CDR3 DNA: TGTGCCAGCAGCCTAAGCCCCAGCTCCTACGAGCAGTACTTC
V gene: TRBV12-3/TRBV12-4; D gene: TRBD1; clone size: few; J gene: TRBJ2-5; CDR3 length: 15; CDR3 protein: CASSSNRGRWETQYF; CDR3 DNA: TGTGCCAGCAGTTCAAACAGGGGGCGGTGGGAGACCCAGTACTTC
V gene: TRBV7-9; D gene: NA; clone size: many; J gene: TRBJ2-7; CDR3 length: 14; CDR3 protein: CASSPQGLSYEQYF; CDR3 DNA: TGTGCCAGCAGCCCACAGGGACTCTCGTACGAGCAGTACTTC
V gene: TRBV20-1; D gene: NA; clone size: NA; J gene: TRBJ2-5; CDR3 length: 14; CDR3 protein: CSARDTQTGETQYF; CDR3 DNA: TGCAGTGCTAGAGATACACAAACAGGGGAGACCCAGTACTTC
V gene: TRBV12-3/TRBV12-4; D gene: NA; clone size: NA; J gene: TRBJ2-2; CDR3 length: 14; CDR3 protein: CASSLGGGAGELFF; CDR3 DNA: TGTGCCAGCAGTTTAGGTGGGGGAGCCGGGGAGCTGTTTTTT
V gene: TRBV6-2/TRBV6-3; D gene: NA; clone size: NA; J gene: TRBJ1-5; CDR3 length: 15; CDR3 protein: CASSRTRYSNQPQHF; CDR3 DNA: TGTGCCAGCAGTAGAACGCGGTATAGCAATCAGCCCCAGCATTTT
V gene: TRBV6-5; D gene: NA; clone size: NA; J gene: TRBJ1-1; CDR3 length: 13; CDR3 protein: CASSYSDSREAFF; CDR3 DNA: TGTGCCAGCAGTTACTCCGACTCCCGGGAGGCTTTCTTT
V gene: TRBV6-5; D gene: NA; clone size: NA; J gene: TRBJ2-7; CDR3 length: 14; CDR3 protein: CASSYSGKVYEQYF; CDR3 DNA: TGTGCCAGCAGTTACTCGGGCAAAGTTTACGAGCAGTACTTC
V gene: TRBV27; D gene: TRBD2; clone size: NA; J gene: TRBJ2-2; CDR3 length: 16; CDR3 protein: CASSPSSSGITGELFF; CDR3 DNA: TGTGCCAGCAGTCCTTCCTCTAGCGGGATCACCGGGGAGCTGTTTTTT
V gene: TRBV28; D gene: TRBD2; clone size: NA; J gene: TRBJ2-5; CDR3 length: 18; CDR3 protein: CASSFLAAPGLASETQYF; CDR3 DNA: TGTGCCAGCAGTTTCCTCGCGGCACCGGGACTAGCTTCCGAGACCCAGTACTTC
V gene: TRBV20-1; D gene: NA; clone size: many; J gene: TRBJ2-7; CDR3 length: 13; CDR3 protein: CSATDSATYEQYF; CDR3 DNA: TGCAGTGCCACAGACAGCGCTACCTACGAGCAGTACTTC
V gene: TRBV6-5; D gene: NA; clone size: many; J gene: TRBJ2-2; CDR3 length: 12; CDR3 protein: CASEPRIGELFF; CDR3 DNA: TGTGCCAGCGAGCCGAGGATCGGGGAGCTGTTTTTT
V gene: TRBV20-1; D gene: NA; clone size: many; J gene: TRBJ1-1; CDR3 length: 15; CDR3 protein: CSATRSGLFDTEAFF; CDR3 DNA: TGCAGTGCTACACGTTCAGGGCTGTTCGACACTGAAGCTTTCTTT
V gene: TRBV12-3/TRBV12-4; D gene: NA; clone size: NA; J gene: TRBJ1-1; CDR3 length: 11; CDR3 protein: CASSLEGGAFF; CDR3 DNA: TGTGCCAGCAGTTTAGAAGGGGGTGCTTTCTTT
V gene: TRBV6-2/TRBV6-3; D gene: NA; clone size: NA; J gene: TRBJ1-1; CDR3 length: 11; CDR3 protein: CASSYGARAFF; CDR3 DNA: TGTGCCAGCAGTTACGGGGCTAGAGCTTTCTTT
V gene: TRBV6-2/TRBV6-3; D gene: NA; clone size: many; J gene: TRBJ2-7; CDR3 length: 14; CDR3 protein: CASSYGQASYEQYF; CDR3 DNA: TGTGCCAGCAGTTACGGGCAGGCTAGCTACGAGCAGTACTTC
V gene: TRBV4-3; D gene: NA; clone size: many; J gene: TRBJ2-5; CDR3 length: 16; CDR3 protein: CASSQGRAGNQETQYF; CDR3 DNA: TGCGCCAGCAGCCAAGGAAGAGCAGGGAACCAAGAGACCCAGTACTTC
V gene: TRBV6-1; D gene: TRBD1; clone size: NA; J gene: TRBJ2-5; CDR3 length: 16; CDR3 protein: CASSRPGQGATETQYF; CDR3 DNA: TGTGCCAGCAGTCGACCGGGACAGGGGGCGACAGAGACCCAGTACTTC
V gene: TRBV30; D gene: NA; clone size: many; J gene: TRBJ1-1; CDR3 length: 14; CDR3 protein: CAWTKGSLSTEAFF; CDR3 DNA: TGTGCCTGGACCAAGGGGTCGTTGAGCACTGAAGCTTTCTTT